The clone carrying this TCR beta chain was seen a handful of times. The target antigen is unknown. There are 13 residues in the CDR3. V shed 10 bases and J 7 bases; nucleotides not matched to a gene: 9. Germline V CDR1 and CDR2: MGHDK, SYGVNS. This record belongs to a study of chemoradiotherapy in HPV16-positive cancers. Study results and caveats: HPV-responsive T-cell expansion during chemoradiotherapy was linked to improved recurrence-free survival in HPV16-positive patients. Candidate HPV-specific clones and E7-related TCR motifs grew in tumor during treatment.

Profiled with immunoSEQ multiplex PCR; TCRdb holds only in-frame clones, not every one. This sample has about 7,900 clones, with more than 70% found just once. Repertoires were sampled repeatedly during chemoradiotherapy. This rearrangement joins TRBV25-1 to TRBJ1-2, with 10 bases that match TRBD1. The sample was acquired from a patient who underwent chemoradiotherapy. The clonotype comes from a human donor with HPV-associated anogenital cancer. The CDR3 here is CATGTGEGGGYTF. The CDR3 DNA reads as TGTGCCACCGGGACAGGGGAAGGGGGTGGCTACACCTTC.